These 29 T cell receptor beta chains were sequenced from one sample in a study of blood T cell repertoires in COVID-19. TCRdb's copy holds only in-frame clones and misses some; the assay was immunoSEQ multiplex PCR. The data show 250,000 to 350,000 clones, around nine tenths seen once. Sequences were obtained from peripheral blood. The source of these receptors is a woman aged 70-85 years with COVID-19, enrolled during active disease.

This clone was found once. The chain recombines TRBV3-1 (or the pseudogene TRBV3-2) with TRBJ1-3; 9 bases agree with TRBD1. This CDR3 has 15 residues. CDR1 is LGHDT, CDR2 YNNKEL, per germline (reference sequence). V was pared by 3 bases and J by 8 bases, with 8 bases of the junction left unmatched. In nucleotides, the CDR3 is TGTGCCAGCAGCCATTCAGGGACAGGGTGGGACACCATATATTTT. The encoded protein is CASSHSGTGWDTIYF.

This chain connects TRBV5-1 to TRBJ1-1; no reliable D call. V was pared by 5 bases and J by 1 base, with 9 bases between. The length of the CDR3 is 13 residues. From germline, CDR1 is SGHRS and CDR2 YFSETQ. The DNA for the CDR3 is TGCGCCAGCAGTGAACGGGAGAACACTGAAGCTTTCTTT. It is translated as CASSERENTEAFF.

The J gene is TRBJ2-1, the V gene TRBV5-6; D not certain. The CDR3 spans 12 residues. V lost 3 bases, J lost 12 bases, and 13 bases lay in between. Germline CDR1 SGHDT, CDR2 YYEEEE. CDR3 DNA sequence: TGTGCCAGCAGCTCACTCCATGTTGTGCAGTTCTTC. Translation gives CASSSLHVVQFF.

V and J are TRBV4-3 and TRBJ2-1; 8 nucleotides agree with TRBD2. The CDR3 loop spans 16 amino acids. V dropped 2 bases and J dropped 1; count of bases not matched to a gene: 4. Germline CDR1 is LGHNA and CDR2 is YSLEER. CDR3 amino acids: CASSQSGGASYNEQFF. Written as DNA, the CDR3 is TGCGCCAGCAGCCAATCGGGAGGGGCATCCTACAATGAGCAGTTCTTC.

The gene calls are TRBV7-6 and TRBJ1-2; a weak D match, TRBD1 (6 bases). Germline CDR1 and CDR2: SGHVS and FNYEAQ. The germline V and J ends were trimmed by 2 bases and 9 bases, with 16 bases remaining between them. CDR3 length: 14 residues. The CDR3 loop is CASSLTGTRDSYTF. Here the CDR3 DNA reads TGTGCCAGCAGCTTAACCGGGACAAGGGATAGCTACACCTTC.

The genes are TRBV6-5 and TRBJ1-2; D gene uncertain. The CDR3 has 13 amino acids. V was pared by 11 bases and J by 1 base, with 14 bases between. The V gene's germline CDR1 is MNHEY and CDR2 SVGAGI. This chain's CDR3 is CACLADNNYGYTF. The CDR3 DNA is TGTGCCTGCTTGGCCGATAATAACTATGGCTACACCTTC.

V gene TRBV4-1 combines with J gene TRBJ2-4, with a tentative D call TRBD2 (7 bases). V was cut by 0 bases and J by 0 bases, with 15 bases left in between. The CDR3 length is 18 residues. The germline V gene has CDR1 MGHRA and CDR2 YSYEKL. The CDR3 sequence is CASSQEGTGGLAKNIQYF. CDR3 bases: TGCGCCAGCAGCCAAGAAGGTACCGGGGGGCTAGCCAAAAACATTCAGTACTTC.

This clone was seen more than once but under ten times. The V and J genes are TRBV20-1 and TRBJ1-2; 11 bases line up with TRBD1. Germline CDR1 and CDR2: DFQATT and SNEGSKA (reference sequence). The CDR3 totals 16 residues. With 3 bases clipped from V and 5 bases from J, the junction kept 11 bases outside the gene matches. The CDR3 loop is CSASPTGTGGNYGYTF. CDR3 sequence (DNA): TGCAGTGCTAGTCCAACCGGGACAGGGGGGAATTATGGCTACACCTTC.

The chain uses TRBV9 and TRBJ2-3; D may be TRBD2 (5 bases). This CDR3 has 16 amino acids. Germline V CDR1 and CDR2: SGDLS, YYNGEE. Trimming stripped 3 bases from V and 0 bases from J, with 14 bases between. CDR3 residues: CASSAGVVSSTDTQYF. Here the CDR3 DNA reads TGTGCCAGCAGCGCCGGGGTAGTAAGTAGCACAGATACGCAGTATTTT.

The chain recombines TRBV5-1 with TRBJ1-2; 10 bases match TRBD1. The CDR3 extends over 17 amino acids. In germline, CDR1 is SGHRS, CDR2 YFSETQ. J gave up 0 bases and V 4 bases, and 9 bases lay outside the gene matches. The CDR3 DNA follows: TGCGCCAGCAGCGGCCGGGACAGGGGTCCTTCTAACTATGGCTACACCTTC. Amino acids: CASSGRDRGPSNYGYTF.

V and J are TRBV10-3 and TRBJ2-7, with a tentative D call TRBD2 (5 bases). Germline V gives CDR1 ENHRY, CDR2 SYGVKD. This CDR3 is 14 amino acids long. Deletions cut 1 base from V and 7 bases from J, with 14 bases between. The CDR3 DNA follows: TGTGCCATCAGTGAGTTTGGGGTATCGGGGGAGCAGTACTTC. Encoded protein: CAISEFGVSGEQYF.

The DNA for the CDR3 is TGCGCCAGCAGCTCGGACAGGGAGGGAAACATTCAGTACTTC. Translating gives CASSSDREGNIQYF. The genes are TRBV5-1 and TRBJ2-4; the D gene is possibly TRBD1 (8 bases). The germline V gene encodes CDR1 SGHRS and CDR2 YFSETQ. CDR3 size: 14 residues. The V gene lost 3 bases and the J gene lost 6 bases, with 13 bases spanning the gap. Supplemented by reference TRBV5-1 and TRBJ2-4, the full variable domain reads KAGVTQTPRYLIKTRGQQVTLSCSPISGHRSVSWYQQTPGQGLQFLFEYFSETQRNKGNFPGRFSGRQFSNSRSEMNVSTLELGDSALYLCASSSDREGNIQYFGAGTRLSVL.

This clone was observed a few times. The V gene is TRBV9, the J gene TRBJ1-2; 7 bases fit TRBD1. V trimming: 4 bases; J trimming: 4 bases; junction bases outside the gene matches: 10. The CDR3 is 15 amino acids. In germline, CDR1 is SGDLS, CDR2 YYNGEE. CDR3: CASSPWDSAPYGYTF. Here the CDR3 DNA reads TGTGCCAGCAGCCCTTGGGACAGTGCTCCCTATGGCTACACCTTC.

The rearrangement joins TRBV28 to TRBJ2-7; TRBD2 aligns across 7 bases. V lost 6 bases to trimming and J lost 0 bases; unmatched junction nucleotides: 5. The length of the CDR3 is 14 residues. Germline V gene data show CDR1 as MDHEN and CDR2 as SYDVKM. CDR3 region: CASRSRGDSYEQYF. CDR3 DNA: TGTGCCAGCAGGTCCCGGGGGGACTCCTACGAGCAGTACTTC.

This clone has a handful of counts. The J gene is TRBJ1-2, the V gene TRBV14; a possible D gene is TRBD1 (5 bases). Germline V gene sequence: CDR1 SGHDN, CDR2 FVKESK. V dropped 0 bases and J dropped 4 bases, with 12 bases sitting between them. This CDR3 contains 15 residues. The CDR3 here is CASSQEKGRTYGYTF. The CDR3 DNA follows: TGTGCCAGCAGCCAAGAAAAGGGGCGCACCTATGGCTACACCTTC.

The sample holds one count of this clone. This chain uses TRBV19 with TRBJ1-2; a weak D match, TRBD1 (6 bases). The germline CDR1 and CDR2 sequences are LNHDA and SQIVND (reference sequence). The CDR3 has 15 residues. Trimming took 7 bases from V and 1 from J, leaving 16 bases between them. CDR3 sequence reads: CASTSDRFVNYGYTF. CDR3 in DNA: TGTGCCAGTACCTCCGACAGGTTCGTTAACTATGGCTACACCTTC.

The chain joins TRBV27 to TRBJ1-5; D is possibly TRBD1 (5 bases). CDR3 length: 13 amino acids. Trimming took 8 bases from V and 0 from J, leaving 8 bases between them. CDR1 is MNHEY and CDR2 is SMNVEV in the germline V gene (reference sequence). This chain's CDR3 is CASGQGSNQPQHF. The CDR3 DNA follows: TGTGCCAGCGGGCAGGGTAGCAATCAGCCCCAGCATTTT.

The chain carries TRBV10-2 and TRBJ2-3; 9 positions agree with TRBD2. V shed 4 bases, J shed 8 bases, and the junction held 10 bases outside the gene matches. Germline V gives CDR1 WSHSY, CDR2 SAAADI. This CDR3 spans 15 amino acids. The CDR3 sequence: CASSGISGGPGTQYF. The CDR3, as DNA: TGCGCCAGCAGTGGAATAAGCGGGGGGCCCGGTACGCAGTATTTT.

The gene calls are TRBV5-8 and TRBJ1-2; D is uncertain. The CDR3 is made up of 16 amino acids. Germline V gives CDR1 SGHTS, CDR2 YDEGEE. V was clipped by 7 bases and J by 4 bases, with 23 bases between them. The chain's CDR3 is CASQPPEAGYGYGYTF. The CDR3 coding sequence is TGTGCCAGCCAACCCCCAGAGGCGGGGTATGGCTATGGCTACACCTTC.

The chain couples TRBV5-1 to TRBJ1-2, with 8 bases matching TRBD1. V dropped 0 bases and J dropped 7; count of bases not matched to a gene: 2. The CDR3 consists of 13 residues. Looked up from germline, CDR1 is SGHRS and CDR2 is YFSETQ. CDR3 in amino acids: CASSLGQGTGYTF. The CDR3 DNA follows: TGCGCCAGCAGCTTGGGACAGGGGACTGGCTACACCTTC.

CDR3 in amino acids: CASSLSGQGLYEQYF. The CDR3 DNA reads as TGTGCCAGCAGTTTATCGGGCCAGGGCCTCTACGAGCAGTACTTC. The chain employs TRBV27 and TRBJ2-7, with D possibly being TRBD1 (5 bases). This CDR3 is built from 15 residues. Trimming took off 0 bases at V and 3 bases at J, with 12 bases between the two ends. Germline CDR1 is MNHEY and CDR2 is SMNVEV (reference sequence).

This clone came up once. This chain links TRBV7-9 with TRBJ2-7; tentative D call: TRBD2 (5 bases). There are 11 residues in the CDR3. In germline, CDR1 is SEHNR, CDR2 FQNEAQ (reference sequence). The germline V and J ends were trimmed by 4 bases and 7 bases, with 8 bases remaining between them. CDR3 protein: CASSWTQEQYF. CDR3 nucleotide sequence: TGTGCCAGCAGCTGGACTCAAGAGCAGTACTTC.

In its sample, this clone was seen many times. The CDR3 region is CSVFRTGGMNTEAFF. CDR3 nucleotide sequence: TGCAGCGTCTTCCGGACAGGGGGGATGAACACTGAAGCTTTCTTT. The V call is TRBV29-1, the J call TRBJ1-1; 10 bases match TRBD1. The CDR3 runs to 15 residues. V dropped 6 bases and J dropped 0; count of bases not matched to a gene: 7. The germline gives CDR1 SQVTM, CDR2 ANQGSEA. The variable domain in full, with the rest retrieved from reference TRBV29-1 and TRBJ1-1, is SAVISQKPSRDICQRGTSLTIQCQVDSQVTMMFWYRQQPGQSLTLIATANQGSEATYESGFVIDKFPISRPNLTFSTLTVSNMSPEDSSIYLCSVFRTGGMNTEAFFGQGTRLTVV.

The chain employs TRBV18 and TRBJ2-1, with a tentative D call TRBD1 (5 bases). Germline V gene lookup returns CDR1 KGHSH and CDR2 LQKENI. Trimming cost V 5 bases and J 5 bases, with 10 bases left between them. The CDR3 covers 13 residues. CDR3 protein: CASSKGQHNEQFF. DNA for the CDR3: TGTGCCAGCTCAAAAGGACAACACAATGAGCAGTTCTTC.

This sequence joins TRBV7-3 and TRBJ2-5; 8 bases map to TRBD2. The junction had 13 bases not matched to a gene; V was cut back by 5 bases and J by 5 bases. From germline, CDR1 is SGHTA and CDR2 FQGTGA. This CDR3 is built from 16 residues. CDR3 sequence: CASSPASGGGRETQYF. CDR3 DNA: TGTGCCAGCAGCCCCGCCTCGGGGGGGGGCAGGGAGACCCAGTACTTC.

The rearrangement joins TRBV9 to TRBJ1-2, with D maybe TRBD1 (6 bases). CDR3 size: 14 residues. Germline V gives CDR1 SGDLS, CDR2 YYNGEE. Trimming removed 3 bases at V and 3 bases at J, with 12 bases between. The DNA for the CDR3 is TGTGCCAGCAGCGGCACCAGGGGAGACTATGGCTACACCTTC. Residues: CASSGTRGDYGYTF.

V usage is TRBV11-2 and J usage is TRBJ2-7, with 9 bases fitting TRBD2. Germline V CDR1 and CDR2: SGHAT, FQNNGV. This CDR3 region has 13 residues. Unmatched junction bases numbered 5, after V lost 5 bases and J lost 6 bases. CDR3 sequence: CASSRGRALEQYF. The CDR3 DNA reads TGTGCCAGCAGCCGCGGGAGGGCACTCGAGCAGTACTTC.

The V call is TRBV21-1, the J call TRBJ2-7; the D call TRBD1 from the table was never checked on the DNA. TRBV21-1 is flagged as a pseudogene. This CDR3 contains 17 residues. CDR3 bases: TGTGCCAGCAGCAAAGTCCCTGGAGAACAGGGAATTCACGAGCAGTACTTC. This encodes CASSKVPGEQGIHEQYF.

The chain is built from TRBV4-1 and TRBJ1-2; TRBD1 aligns across 10 bases. CDR1 and CDR2 from the germline V gene are MGHRA and YSYEKL. The junction had 7 bases not matched to a gene; V was cut back by 3 bases and J by 6 bases. This CDR3 comprises 15 residues. CDR3 residues: CASSQTEDRGNGYTF. The DNA for the CDR3 is TGCGCCAGCAGCCAGACTGAGGACAGGGGGAATGGCTACACCTTC.